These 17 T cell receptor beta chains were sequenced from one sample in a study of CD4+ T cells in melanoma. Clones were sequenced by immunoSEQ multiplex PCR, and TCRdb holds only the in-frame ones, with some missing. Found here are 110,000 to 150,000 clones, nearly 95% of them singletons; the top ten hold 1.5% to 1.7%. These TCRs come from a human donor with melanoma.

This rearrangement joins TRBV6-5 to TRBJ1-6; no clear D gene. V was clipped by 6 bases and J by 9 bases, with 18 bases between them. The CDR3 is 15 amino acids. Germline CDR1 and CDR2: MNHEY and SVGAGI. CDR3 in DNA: TGTGCCAGCAGCGCCAGACCTCAGAGAGGTTCACCCCTCCACTTT. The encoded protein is CASSARPQRGSPLHF.

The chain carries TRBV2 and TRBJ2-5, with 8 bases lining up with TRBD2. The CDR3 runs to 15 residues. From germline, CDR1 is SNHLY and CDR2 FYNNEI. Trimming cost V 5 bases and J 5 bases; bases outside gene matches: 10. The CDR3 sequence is CASSKRTSSEETQYF. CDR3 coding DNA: TGTGCCAGCAGTAAGAGGACTAGCAGTGAGGAGACCCAGTACTTC.

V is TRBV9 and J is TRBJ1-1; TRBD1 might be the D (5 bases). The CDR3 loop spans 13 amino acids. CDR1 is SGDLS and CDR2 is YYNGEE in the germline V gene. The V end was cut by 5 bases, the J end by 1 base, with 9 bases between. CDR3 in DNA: TGTGCCAGCAGTTTTACAGGGAACACTGAAGCTTTCTTT. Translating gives CASSFTGNTEAFF.

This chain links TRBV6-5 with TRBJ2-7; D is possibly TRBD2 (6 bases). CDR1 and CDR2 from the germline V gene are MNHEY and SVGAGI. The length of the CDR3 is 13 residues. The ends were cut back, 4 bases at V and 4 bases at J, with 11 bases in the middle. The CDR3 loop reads CASSFPGTYEQYF. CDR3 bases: TGTGCCAGCAGTTTCCCTGGGACTTACGAGCAGTACTTC.

The DNA of the CDR3 is TGTGCCAGCAGCGGACAGGTTGGAAACACCATATATTTT. Translated, it gives CASSGQVGNTIYF. The rearrangement joins TRBV6-6 to TRBJ1-3; the match to TRBD1 covers 7 bases. The V gene end was trimmed by 6 bases and the J gene end by 3 bases; junction bases not matched to a gene: 2. The CDR3 is 13 residues long. Germline V gives CDR1 MNHNY, CDR2 SVGAGI (reference sequence).

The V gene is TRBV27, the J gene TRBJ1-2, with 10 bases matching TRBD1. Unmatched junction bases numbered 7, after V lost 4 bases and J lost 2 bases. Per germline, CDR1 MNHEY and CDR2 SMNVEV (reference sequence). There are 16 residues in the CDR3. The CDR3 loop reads CASSWTGGYGNYGYTF. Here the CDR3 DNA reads TGTGCCAGCAGTTGGACAGGGGGATATGGGAACTATGGCTACACCTTC.

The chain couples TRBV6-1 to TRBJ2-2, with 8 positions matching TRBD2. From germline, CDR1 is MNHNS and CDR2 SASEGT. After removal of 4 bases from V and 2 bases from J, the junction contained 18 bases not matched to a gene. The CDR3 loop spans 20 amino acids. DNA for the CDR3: TGTGCCAGCAGTGCTCTGGGGATTAACGGGGGGGCCCGAAACACCGGGGAGCTGTTTTTT. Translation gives CASSALGINGGARNTGELFF.

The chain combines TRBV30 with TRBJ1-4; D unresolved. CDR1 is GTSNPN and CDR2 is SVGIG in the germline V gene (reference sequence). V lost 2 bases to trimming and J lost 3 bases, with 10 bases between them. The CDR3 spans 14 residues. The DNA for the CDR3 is TGTGCCTGGAGTCCGGGTATAGCTAATGAAAAACTGTTTTTT. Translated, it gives CAWSPGIANEKLFF.

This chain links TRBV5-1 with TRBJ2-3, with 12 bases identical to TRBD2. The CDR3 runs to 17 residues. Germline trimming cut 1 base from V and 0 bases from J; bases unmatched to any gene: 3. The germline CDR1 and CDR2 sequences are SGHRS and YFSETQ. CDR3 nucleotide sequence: TGCGCCAGCAGCTTGCCCGGACTAGCGGGGAGCACAGATACGCAGTATTTT. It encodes CASSLPGLAGSTDTQYF.

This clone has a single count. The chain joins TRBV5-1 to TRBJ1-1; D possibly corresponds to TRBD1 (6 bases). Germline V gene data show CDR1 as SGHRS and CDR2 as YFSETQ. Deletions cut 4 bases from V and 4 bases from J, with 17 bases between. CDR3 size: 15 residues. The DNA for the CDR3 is TGCGCCAGCAGCCCATTCGACAGGCCGATCACTGAAGCTTTCTTT. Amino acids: CASSPFDRPITEAFF.

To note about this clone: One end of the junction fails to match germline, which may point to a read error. This chain's CDR3 is CASSLSHAPPGRISSRF. In DNA, the CDR3 is TGTGCCAGCAGCTTAAGTCACGCTCCCCCTGGCAGAATTTCTTCGCGCTTC. This chain links TRBV5-6 with TRBJ2-7; D is ambiguous. Germline-derived CDR1 and CDR2 are SGHDT and YYEEEE. This CDR3 comprises 17 residues.

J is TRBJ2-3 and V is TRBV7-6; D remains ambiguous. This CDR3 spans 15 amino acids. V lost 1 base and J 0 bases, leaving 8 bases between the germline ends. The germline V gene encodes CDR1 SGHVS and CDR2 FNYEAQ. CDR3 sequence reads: CASSLEAFSTDTQYF. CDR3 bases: TGTGCCAGCAGCTTAGAAGCCTTTAGCACAGATACGCAGTATTTT.

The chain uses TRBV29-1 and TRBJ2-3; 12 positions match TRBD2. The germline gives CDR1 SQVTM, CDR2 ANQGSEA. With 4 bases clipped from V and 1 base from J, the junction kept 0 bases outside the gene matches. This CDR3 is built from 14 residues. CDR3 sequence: CSVGTSGGTDTQYF. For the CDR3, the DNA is TGCAGCGTTGGGACTAGCGGGGGCACAGATACGCAGTATTTT.

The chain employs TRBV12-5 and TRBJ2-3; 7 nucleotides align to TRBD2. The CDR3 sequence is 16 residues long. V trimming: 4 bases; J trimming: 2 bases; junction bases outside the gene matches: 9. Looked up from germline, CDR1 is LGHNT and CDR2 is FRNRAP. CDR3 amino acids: CASGSPRGVSTDTQYF. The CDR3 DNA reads TGTGCTAGTGGTTCCCCCCGGGGGGTTTCCACAGATACGCAGTATTTT.

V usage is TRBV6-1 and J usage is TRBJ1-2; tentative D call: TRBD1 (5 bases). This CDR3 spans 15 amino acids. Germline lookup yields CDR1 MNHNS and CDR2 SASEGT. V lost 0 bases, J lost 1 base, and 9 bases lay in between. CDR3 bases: TGTGCCAGCAGTGAAGCGACAGCAAATAACTATGGCTACACCTTC. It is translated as CASSEATANNYGYTF.

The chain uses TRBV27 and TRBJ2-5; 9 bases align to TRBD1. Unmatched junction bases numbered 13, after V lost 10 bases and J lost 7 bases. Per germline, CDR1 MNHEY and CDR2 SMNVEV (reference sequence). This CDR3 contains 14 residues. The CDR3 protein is CATRAVGQGVTQYF. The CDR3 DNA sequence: TGTGCCACTCGCGCAGTGGGACAGGGTGTGACCCAGTACTTC.

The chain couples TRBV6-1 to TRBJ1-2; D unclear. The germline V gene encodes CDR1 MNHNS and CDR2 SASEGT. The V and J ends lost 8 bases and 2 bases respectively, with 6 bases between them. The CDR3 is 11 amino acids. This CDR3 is CASPLNYGYTF. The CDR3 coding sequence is TGTGCCAGCCCACTGAACTATGGCTACACCTTC.